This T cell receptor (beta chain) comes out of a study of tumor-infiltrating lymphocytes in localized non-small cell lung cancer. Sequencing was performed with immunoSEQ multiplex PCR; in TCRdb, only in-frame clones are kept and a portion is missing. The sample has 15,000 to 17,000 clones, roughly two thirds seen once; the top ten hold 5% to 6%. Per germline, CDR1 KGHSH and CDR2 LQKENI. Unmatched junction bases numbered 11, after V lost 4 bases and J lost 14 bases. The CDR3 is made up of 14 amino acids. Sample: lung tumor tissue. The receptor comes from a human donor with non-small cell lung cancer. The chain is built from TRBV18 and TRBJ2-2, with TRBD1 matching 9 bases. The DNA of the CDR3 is TGTGCCAGCTCACTGGAAGCGGGACAGGGACCTCTGTTTTTT. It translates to CASSLEAGQGPLFF.